The source of this T cell receptor (beta chain) is a study of T cell responses to AZD1222 COVID-19 vaccine. Points on this clone: Its specificity is not known.

Study-wide findings and caveats: AZD1222 recipients seropositive at baseline numbered only 5 to 7. Close to half of all spike-specific TCRs reportedly target regions of the variants that are unmutated. After two AZD1222 doses, spike-specific TCR breadth and depth rose versus day 0. Sampling that yielded the repertoires occurred only after the peak T cell response.

Some clones are missing from TCRdb's copy, which holds only in-frame ones; the method was immunoSEQ multiplex PCR. The data show 120,000 to 150,000 clones, 88% seen once. The sequence was obtained from an adult in good health. The input for sequencing was peripheral blood, taken on day 0 of AZD1222 vaccination.

CDR3 sequence reads: CASSPPGVTSGNTIYF. In DNA, the CDR3 is TGTGCCAGCTCACCACCGGGAGTTACCTCTGGAAACACCATATATTTT. The chain carries TRBV18 and TRBJ1-3, with D uncertain. The V end lost 0 bases, the J end lost 0 bases, and 9 bases lay between the germline ends. Germline-derived CDR1 and CDR2 are KGHSH and LQKENI. The CDR3 has 16 residues.